This entry describes one T cell receptor beta chain. Antigen unknown. The CDR3 length is 15 residues. The germline gives CDR1 WNHNN, CDR2 SYGVQD (reference sequence). Trimming cost V 8 bases and J 1 base; bases outside gene matches: 5. Libraries were prepared by immunoSEQ multiplex PCR; TCRdb keeps only in-frame clonotypes and omits some of them. The data show 140,000 or so clones, 88% seen once. The source of the sample is a study of T cell responses to AZD1222 COVID-19 vaccine. The study, taken as a whole, reports: Regions left unmutated in variants are reportedly the target of nearly half of spike-specific TCRs.

Second-dose schedules of about 4 or about 12 weeks were combined. This clonotype was sampled from an adult who received the AZD1222 COVID-19 vaccine. This chain joins TRBV10-1 and TRBJ2-1, with 10 bases aligning to TRBD2. Material: peripheral blood, obtained 28 days after the second AZD1222 dose. CDR3 sequence: CASSPSGGSYNEQFF. The CDR3 bases are TGCGCCAGCTCCCCTAGCGGGGGATCCTACAATGAGCAGTTCTTC.